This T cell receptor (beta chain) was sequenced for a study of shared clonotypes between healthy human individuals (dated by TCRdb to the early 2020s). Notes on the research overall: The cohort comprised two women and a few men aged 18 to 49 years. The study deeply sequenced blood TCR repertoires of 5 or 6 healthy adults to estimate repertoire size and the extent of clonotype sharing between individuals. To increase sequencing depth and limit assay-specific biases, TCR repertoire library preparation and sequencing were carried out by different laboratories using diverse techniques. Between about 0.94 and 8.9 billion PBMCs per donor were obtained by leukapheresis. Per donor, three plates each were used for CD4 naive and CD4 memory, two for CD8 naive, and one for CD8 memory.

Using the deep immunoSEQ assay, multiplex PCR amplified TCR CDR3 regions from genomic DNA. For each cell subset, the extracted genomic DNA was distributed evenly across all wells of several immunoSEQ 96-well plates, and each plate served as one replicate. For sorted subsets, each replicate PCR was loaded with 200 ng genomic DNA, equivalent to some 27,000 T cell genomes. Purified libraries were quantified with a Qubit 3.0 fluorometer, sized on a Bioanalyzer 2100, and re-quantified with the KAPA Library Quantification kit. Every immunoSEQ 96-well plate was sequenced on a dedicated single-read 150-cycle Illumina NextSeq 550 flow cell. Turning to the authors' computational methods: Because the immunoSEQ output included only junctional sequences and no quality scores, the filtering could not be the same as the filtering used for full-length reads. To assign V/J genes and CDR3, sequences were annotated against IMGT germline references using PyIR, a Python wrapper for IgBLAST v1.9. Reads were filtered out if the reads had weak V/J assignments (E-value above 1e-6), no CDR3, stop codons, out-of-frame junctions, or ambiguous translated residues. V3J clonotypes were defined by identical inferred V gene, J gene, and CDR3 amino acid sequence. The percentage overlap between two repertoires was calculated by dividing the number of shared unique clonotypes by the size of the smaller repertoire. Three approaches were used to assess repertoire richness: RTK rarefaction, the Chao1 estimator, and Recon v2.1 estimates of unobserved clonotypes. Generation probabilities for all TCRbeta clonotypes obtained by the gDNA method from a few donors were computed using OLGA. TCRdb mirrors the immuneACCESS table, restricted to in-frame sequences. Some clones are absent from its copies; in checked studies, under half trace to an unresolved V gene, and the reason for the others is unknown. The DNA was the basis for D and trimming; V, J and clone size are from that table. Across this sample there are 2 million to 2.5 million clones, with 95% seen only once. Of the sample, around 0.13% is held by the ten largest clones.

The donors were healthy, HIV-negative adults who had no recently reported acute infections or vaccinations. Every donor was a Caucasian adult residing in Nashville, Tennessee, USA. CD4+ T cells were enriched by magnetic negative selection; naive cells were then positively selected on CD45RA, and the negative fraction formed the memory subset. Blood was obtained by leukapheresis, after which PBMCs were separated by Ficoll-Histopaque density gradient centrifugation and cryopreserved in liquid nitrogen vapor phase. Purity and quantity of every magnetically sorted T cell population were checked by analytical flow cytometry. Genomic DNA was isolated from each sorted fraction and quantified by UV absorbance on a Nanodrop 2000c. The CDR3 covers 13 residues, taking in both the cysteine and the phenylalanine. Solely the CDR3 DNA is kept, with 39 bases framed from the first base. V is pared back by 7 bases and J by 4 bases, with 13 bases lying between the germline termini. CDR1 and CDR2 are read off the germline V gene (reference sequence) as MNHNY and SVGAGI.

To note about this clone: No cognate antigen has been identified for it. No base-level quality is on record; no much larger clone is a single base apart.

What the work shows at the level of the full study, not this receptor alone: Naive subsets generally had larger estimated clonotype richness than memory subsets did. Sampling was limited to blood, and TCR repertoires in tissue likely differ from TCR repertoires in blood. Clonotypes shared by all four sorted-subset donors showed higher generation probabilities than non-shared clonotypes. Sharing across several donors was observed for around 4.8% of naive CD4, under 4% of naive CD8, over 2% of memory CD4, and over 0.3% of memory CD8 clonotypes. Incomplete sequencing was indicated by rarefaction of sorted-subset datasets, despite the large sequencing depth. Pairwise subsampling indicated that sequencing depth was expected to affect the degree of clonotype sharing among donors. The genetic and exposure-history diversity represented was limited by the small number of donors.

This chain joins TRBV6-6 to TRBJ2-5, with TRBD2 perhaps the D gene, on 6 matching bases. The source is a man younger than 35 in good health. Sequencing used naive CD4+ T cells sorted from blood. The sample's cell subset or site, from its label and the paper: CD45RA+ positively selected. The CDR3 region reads CASTAGGSETQYF. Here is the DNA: TGTGCCAGCACCGCTGGGGGGTCAGAGACCCAGTACTTC.